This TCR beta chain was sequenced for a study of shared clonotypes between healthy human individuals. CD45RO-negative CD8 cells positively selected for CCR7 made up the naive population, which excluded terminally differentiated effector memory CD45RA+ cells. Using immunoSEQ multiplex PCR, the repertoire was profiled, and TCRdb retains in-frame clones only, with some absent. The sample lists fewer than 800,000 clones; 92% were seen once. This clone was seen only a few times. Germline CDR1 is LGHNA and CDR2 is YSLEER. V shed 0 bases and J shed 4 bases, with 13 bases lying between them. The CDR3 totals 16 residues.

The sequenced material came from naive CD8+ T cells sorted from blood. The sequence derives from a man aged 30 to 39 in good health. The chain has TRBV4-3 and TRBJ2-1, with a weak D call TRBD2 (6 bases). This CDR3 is CASSQDASEAYNEQFF. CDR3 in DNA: TGCGCCAGCAGCCAAGATGCTAGCGAGGCTTACAATGAGCAGTTCTTC.